Each of the 28 T cell receptor beta chains below was sequenced from the same sample in a study of cytomegalovirus exposure and HLA in healthy donors. In the PCR, 60 Vbeta and 13 Jbeta primers were used. Using immunoSEQ multiplex PCR, the repertoire was profiled, and TCRdb retains in-frame clones only, with some absent. The sample lists some 180,000 clones; 75% were seen once. Sequencing input: PBMCs. Receptor source: a male donor in good health and CMV-seronegative.

V gene TRBV7-6 combines with J gene TRBJ1-1; TRBD1 aligns across 8 bases. In germline, CDR1 is SGHVS, CDR2 FNYEAQ. The CDR3 sequence is 15 residues long. V dropped 1 base and J dropped 4; count of bases not matched to a gene: 5. For the CDR3, the DNA is TGTGCCAGCAGCTTAGTTCAGGGGGCGGGCACTGAAGCTTTCTTT. Protein sequence: CASSLVQGAGTEAFF.

The chain employs TRBV6-6 and TRBJ1-2; D gene uncertain. The CDR3 spans 15 residues. Germline values: CDR1 MNHNY, CDR2 SVGAGI (reference sequence). With 0 bases removed from V and 3 bases from J, the gap between germline ends came to 11 bases. Here the CDR3 reads CASSYSSDLDYGYTF. As DNA, the CDR3 is TGTGCCAGCAGTTACTCGAGTGACCTAGACTATGGCTACACCTTC.

The J gene is TRBJ2-1, the V gene TRBV28; 8 nucleotides match TRBD2. Germline V CDR1 and CDR2: MDHEN, SYDVKM. The junction had 7 bases not matched to a gene; V was cut back by 6 bases and J by 0 bases. This CDR3 has 16 amino acids. CDR3: CASSPTSGSSYNEQFF. The CDR3 DNA is TGTGCCAGCAGCCCCACTAGCGGCAGCTCCTACAATGAGCAGTTCTTC.

This sequence joins TRBV2 and TRBJ1-5, with D uncertain. CDR1 is SNHLY, CDR2 FYNNEI, per germline. This CDR3 contains 13 residues. V was trimmed by 8 bases and J by 6 bases, leaving 14 bases between them. The CDR3 spells CASEGLGSQPQHF. The CDR3 DNA is TGTGCCAGCGAAGGGCTTGGGAGTCAGCCCCAGCATTTT.

The rearrangement links TRBV7-8 to TRBJ1-5; D gene uncertain. Trimming cost V 5 bases and J 7 bases, with 12 bases left between them. The CDR3 is made up of 13 amino acids. The germline CDR1 and CDR2 sequences are SGHVS and FQNEAQ. Here the CDR3 reads CASSPSAAQPQHF. The CDR3 DNA reads TGTGCCAGCAGCCCCAGCGCGGCCCAGCCCCAGCATTTT.

The J gene is TRBJ2-1, the V gene TRBV4-1, with D perhaps TRBD2 (6 bases). CDR1 and CDR2 from the germline V gene are MGHRA and YSYEKL. There are 15 residues in the CDR3. V lost 0 bases, J lost 13 bases, and 19 bases lay in between. The CDR3 DNA reads TGCGCCAGCAGCCAAGACCAGCGGGTTTCCGCCGATCAGTTCTTC. It yields the protein CASSQDQRVSADQFF.

This clone was observed a few times. V usage is TRBV4-3 and J usage is TRBJ2-1; D unresolved. Trimming left V 0 bases short and J 8 bases short, with 14 bases between. CDR1 LGHNA and CDR2 YSLEER come from the germline V gene. The length of the CDR3 is 15 residues. The CDR3 loop reads CASSQESRRPHEQFF. CDR3 bases: TGCGCCAGCAGCCAAGAGAGTCGGAGACCCCATGAGCAGTTCTTC.

The gene calls are TRBV14 and TRBJ1-3, with D possibly being TRBD1 (5 bases). The CDR3 length is 16 residues. The V end lost 0 bases, the J end lost 4 bases, and 13 bases lay between the germline ends. Germline CDR1 reads SGHDN; CDR2 reads FVKESK. CDR3 sequence: CASSQDGWDFGNTIYF. The CDR3 DNA follows: TGTGCCAGCAGCCAAGATGGGTGGGACTTCGGAAACACCATATATTTT. The full variable domain, rest sourced from reference TRBV14 and TRBJ1-3, is EAGVTQFPSHSVIEKGQTVTLRCDPISGHDNLYWYRRVMGKEIKFLLHFVKESKQDESGMPNNRFLAERTGGTYSTLKVQPAELEDSGVYFCASSQDGWDFGNTIYFGEGSWLTVV.

This chain uses TRBV2 with TRBJ2-5; TRBD1 matches 7 bases. The end of the DNA aligns better with TRBJ2-7, so the J call may be wrong. There are 13 residues in the CDR3. CDR1 SNHLY and CDR2 FYNNEI come from the germline V gene. The CDR3 DNA sequence: TGTGCCAGCAGTCGGGACAGTACCTACGAGCAGTACTTC. This translates into CASSRDSTYEQYF.

The gene calls are TRBV7-3 and TRBJ2-3; tentative D call: TRBD2 (6 bases). Germline lookup yields CDR1 SGHTA and CDR2 FQGTGA. V was clipped by 5 bases and J by 1 base, with 13 bases between them. This CDR3 spans 15 amino acids. In nucleotides, the CDR3 is TGTGCCAGCAGCCAAGCGGGCGGCCGCACAGATACGCAGTATTTT. This gives the protein CASSQAGGRTDTQYF. The whole variable domain, filled in from reference TRBV7-3 and TRBJ2-3, reads GAGVSQTPSNKVTEKGKYVELRCDPISGHTALYWYRQSLGQGPEFLIYFQGTGAADDSGLPNDRFFAVRPEGSVSTLKIQRTERGDSAVYLCASSQAGGRTDTQYFGPGTRLTVL.

The gene calls are TRBV7-3 and TRBJ1-3; the match to TRBD1 covers 9 bases. Per the germline V gene, CDR1 is SGHTA and CDR2 is FQGTGA. The length of the CDR3 is 15 residues. J was trimmed by 3 bases and V by 5 bases; bases with no gene match: 5. CDR3 sequence: CASSPGQGGGNTIYF. The CDR3 bases are TGTGCCAGCAGCCCGGGACAGGGTGGTGGAAACACCATATATTTT. The whole variable domain, remainder taken from reference TRBV7-3 and TRBJ1-3, is GAGVSQTPSNKVTEKGKYVELRCDPISGHTALYWYRQSLGQGPEFLIYFQGTGAADDSGLPNDRFFAVRPEGSVSTLKIQRTERGDSAVYLCASSPGQGGGNTIYFGEGSWLTVV.

The rearrangement uses TRBV28 and TRBJ1-2; D may be TRBD1 (5 bases). CDR3 length: 13 amino acids. V shed 6 bases and J shed 1 base, with 9 bases lying between them. Germline-derived CDR1 and CDR2 are MDHEN and SYDVKM. The CDR3 nucleotides read TGTGCCAGCAGCCATGACAGTAACTATGGCTACACCTTC. Protein sequence: CASSHDSNYGYTF.

Here the CDR3 reads CASSLSSNPYNEQFF. The CDR3 DNA is TGTGCCAGCAGTCTCTCTAGTAACCCCTACAATGAGCAGTTCTTC. This chain links TRBV6-5 with TRBJ2-1, with D unclear. Germline V CDR1 and CDR2: MNHEY, SVGAGI. CDR3 length: 15 residues. V was clipped by 5 bases and J by 2 bases, with 13 bases between them.

The chain combines TRBV7-2 with TRBJ2-7; 11 bases fit TRBD2. The length of the CDR3 is 18 residues. The germline CDR1 and CDR2 sequences are SGHTA and FQGNSA. J gave up 0 bases and V 3 bases, and 10 bases lay outside the gene matches. In DNA form, the CDR3 reads TGTGCCAGCAGCTTCCGAACTAGCGGGGGAAGAAGCTCCTACGAGCAGTACTTC. This codes for CASSFRTSGGRSSYEQYF.

The chain couples TRBV19 to TRBJ1-2; no clear D. This CDR3 has 13 residues. Trimming pared 5 bases from V and 4 bases from J, leaving 11 bases between. CDR1 is LNHDA and CDR2 is SQIVND in the germline V gene (reference sequence). The CDR3 spells CASSRDGLYGYTF. Written as DNA, the CDR3 is TGTGCCAGTAGTCGTGACGGACTCTATGGCTACACCTTC.

The chain carries TRBV28 and TRBJ2-1; the match to TRBD2 covers 7 bases. Germline lookup yields CDR1 MDHEN and CDR2 SYDVKM. There are 13 residues in the CDR3. With V trimmed by 7 bases and J by 6 bases, 6 bases remained unmatched. The DNA of the CDR3 is TGTGCCAGCAAAGGTTGGGAGGGCAATGAGCAGTTCTTC. Translated: CASKGWEGNEQFF.

The V and J genes are TRBV30 and TRBJ1-2; D is perhaps TRBD1 (6 bases). This CDR3 region has 14 residues. Trimming took off 2 bases at V and 0 bases at J, with 10 bases between the two ends. Germline CDR1 is GTSNPN and CDR2 is SVGIG (reference sequence). The CDR3 nucleotides read TGTGCCTGGAGTCCCGGACAGACTAACTATGGCTACACCTTC. Its translation: CAWSPGQTNYGYTF.

The CDR3 nucleotides read TGTGCCAGCAGCTTATCAACAGCCCTTGAAGCTTTCTTT. Translation gives CASSLSTALEAFF. V gene TRBV7-9 combines with J gene TRBJ1-1; no clear D gene. Per the germline V gene, CDR1 is SEHNR and CDR2 is FQNEAQ (reference sequence). CDR3 size: 13 residues. The V and J ends lost 2 bases and 7 bases respectively, with 11 bases between them.

The V and J genes are TRBV4-3 and TRBJ2-3; possible D gene TRBD2, 6 bases. Trimming shortened V by 1 base and J by 0 bases, and 11 bases separated the two germline ends. Germline assignment: CDR1 LGHNA and CDR2 YSLEER. This CDR3 comprises 16 residues. The CDR3 nucleotides read TGCGCCAGCAGCCAAGGGGACTTTCTGAGCACAGATACGCAGTATTTT. Residues: CASSQGDFLSTDTQYF.

There are a few counts of this clone. Other DNA variants within this sample encode the same CDR3. The chain carries TRBV29-1 and TRBJ2-7; 8 bases map to TRBD1. The CDR3 covers 14 residues. The ends lost 4 bases at V and 5 bases at J; junction bases unmatched: 10. CDR1 is SQVTM, CDR2 ANQGSEA, per germline. The CDR3 reads CSVGGSTGDNEQYF. The CDR3 DNA reads as TGCAGCGTTGGAGGGTCGACAGGGGATAACGAGCAGTACTTC.

This clone has a handful of counts. V gene TRBV10-3 combines with J gene TRBJ1-1, with D unclear. V dropped 4 bases and J dropped 5 bases, with 14 bases sitting between them. Germline V gene lookup returns CDR1 ENHRY and CDR2 SYGVKD. The CDR3 is 14 residues long. Written as DNA, the CDR3 is TGTGCCATCAGTGCGCCGGTGGAGGGTACTGAAGCTTTCTTT. This translates into CAISAPVEGTEAFF.

This clone was seen only once. The chain employs TRBV11-2 and TRBJ2-2; 10 nucleotides agree with TRBD2. With 1 base clipped from V and 4 bases from J, the junction kept 9 bases outside the gene matches. Germline-derived CDR1 and CDR2 are SGHAT and FQNNGV. The length of the CDR3 is 18 residues. The CDR3 DNA sequence: TGTGCCAGCAGCTTAGGGGCTAGCGGGAGTAGAAGCACCGGGGAGCTGTTTTTT. It codes for CASSLGASGSRSTGELFF. The variable domain in full, completed from reference TRBV11-2 and TRBJ2-2, reads EAGVAQSPRYKIIEKRQSVAFWCNPISGHATLYWYQQILGQGPKLLIQFQNNGVVDDSQLPKDRFSAERLKGVDSTLKIQPAKLEDSAVYLCASSLGASGSRSTGELFFGEGSRLTVL.

The CDR3 here is CASRRGVGARDSGNTIYF. In nucleotides, the CDR3 is TGTGCCAGCAGGAGAGGAGTTGGTGCCCGGGACTCTGGAAACACCATATATTTT. The gene calls are TRBV7-9 and TRBJ1-3; D call uncertain. In germline, CDR1 is SEHNR, CDR2 FQNEAQ (reference sequence). V was shortened by 6 bases and J by 0 bases, with 21 bases between the two germline ends. The CDR3 length is 18 residues.

A few counts support this clone. The CDR3 sequence: CASSEDNSTPLHF. DNA of the CDR3: TGTGCCAGCAGCGAAGATAATTCTACACCCCTCCACTTT. The chain carries TRBV7-3 and TRBJ1-6; the D is unclear. Between the trimmed V and J ends, which lost 5 bases and 11 bases, there was a span of 13 bases. The CDR3 sequence is 13 residues long. The germline V gene encodes CDR1 SGHTA and CDR2 FQGTGA.

The chain is built from TRBV7-2 and TRBJ2-5; 10 positions match TRBD1. Germline CDR1 reads SGHTA; CDR2 reads FQGNSA. V was pared by 3 bases and J by 5 bases, with 3 bases of the junction left unmatched. The CDR3 sequence is 14 residues long. The chain's CDR3 is CASSLGQGWETQYF. The CDR3 DNA is TGTGCCAGCAGCTTGGGACAGGGGTGGGAGACCCAGTACTTC.

The V gene is TRBV15, the J gene TRBJ1-2; D gene unclear. Deletions cut 0 bases from V and 4 bases from J, with 9 bases between. Germline V gives CDR1 LNHNV, CDR2 YYDKDF (reference sequence). This CDR3 spans 14 amino acids. The CDR3 DNA follows: TGTGCCACCAGCAGAGATAGAAACTTCTATGGCTACACCTTC. Translation: CATSRDRNFYGYTF.

The chain links TRBV30 to TRBJ2-4; D is undetermined. CDR3 size: 17 residues. V lost 0 bases to trimming and J lost 0 bases, with 15 bases between them. Germline CDR1 GTSNPN, CDR2 SVGIG (reference sequence). The CDR3: CAWSVARSPLAKNIQYF. The CDR3 coding sequence is TGTGCCTGGAGTGTGGCTAGGAGCCCGCTAGCCAAAAACATTCAGTACTTC.

The chain carries TRBV28 and TRBJ2-1; tentative D call: TRBD2 (7 bases). Germline assignment: CDR1 MDHEN and CDR2 SYDVKM. V lost 6 bases and J lost 4, with 19 bases in between. The CDR3 length is 16 residues. CDR3 bases: TGTGCCAGCAGCGCTGCCGCTGCGGGGGCGTACAATGAGCAGTTCTTC. Translating it yields CASSAAAAGAYNEQFF.